This T cell receptor beta chain was sequenced for a study of blood T cell repertoires in COVID-19. Trimming took 8 bases from V and 0 from J, leaving 13 bases between them. Germline CDR1 reads KGHSH; CDR2 reads LQKENI. The CDR3 is 15 amino acids. Some clones are missing from TCRdb's copy, which holds only in-frame ones; the method was immunoSEQ multiplex PCR. The sample consists of about 140,000 clones, more than 65% of them appearing once. The sample comprised peripheral blood. The genes are TRBV18 and TRBJ2-2; D remains unclear. This sequence was found in a human donor in a cohort sampled during active COVID-19. CDR3 amino acids: CASTVVGANTGELFF. The DNA of the CDR3 is TGTGCCAGCACCGTCGTGGGCGCGAACACCGGGGAGCTGTTTTTT.